The T cell receptor beta chain described here comes from a study of T cell changes during pregnancy in multiple sclerosis. Clones were sequenced by immunoSEQ multiplex PCR, and TCRdb holds only the in-frame ones, with some missing. The sample shows fewer than 150,000 clones, 90% to 98% of them seen only once. Trimming removed 8 bases from V and 4 bases from J; junction bases left unmatched: 14. CDR3 length equals 18 residues. Germline V gives CDR1 ENHRY, CDR2 SYGVKD. The chain employs TRBV10-3 and TRBJ2-2; TRBD2 aligns across 12 bases. Sequenced here: peripheral blood, sampled after pregnancy. This clonotype was obtained from a female donor with multiple sclerosis, enrolled in a pregnancy study. CDR3 bases: TGTGCCATCGGAGACCCCCGACTAGCGGGAGAGCGCACCGGGGAGCTGTTTTTT. It codes for CAIGDPRLAGERTGELFF.